Sequencing of this T cell receptor beta chain was carried out in a study of blood T cell repertoires in COVID-19. Study information: The study drew acute and convalescent COVID-19 samples from the United States, Italy and Spain. In each case, the material was cDNA or gDNA derived from T cells, B-cell-depleted T cells, or PBMCs.

Authors' analysis steps: How many nucleated cells were present was estimated from reference gene primer amplification. The repertoire was sequenced with immunoSEQ multiplex PCR; TCRdb's copy has only in-frame clones and lacks some. V and J calls and clone size are as listed in that table; D and trimming were resolved from the DNA. Of hundreds of thousands of clones listed, around nine tenths are singletons. The CDR3 loop spans 15 amino acids. Trimming took off 5 bases at V and 6 bases at J, with 14 bases between the two ends. Germline V gene sequence: CDR1 LNHDA, CDR2 SQIVND (reference sequence). This chain joins TRBV19 and TRBJ1-6, with D possibly matching TRBD1 (5 bases). This clonotype was sampled from a woman aged 40 to 50 who had recovered from COVID-19. The sample consisted of PBMCs or T cells enriched from blood (not recorded which). The CDR3, as DNA: TGTGCCAGTAGTGCAAGACAGCGACCTAATTCACCCCTCCACTTT. Amino acid sequence: CASSARQRPNSPLHF.